Each of the 22 T cell receptor beta chains below was sequenced from the same sample in a study of regulatory T cells in long-lasting Graves disease. The time point denotes: newly diagnosed GD, antithyroid drugs for less than 3 months. After RNA was extracted from PBMCs, the TCR library was made from it. Both iRepertoire HTBI primers and Arm-PCR of CDR3 regions were used to build the TCR beta libraries. TCRdb re-derived calls from the multiplex PCR reads in MiXCR, one entry per CDR3 protein. This sample has more than 400,000 distinct CDR3 sequences, with 15% to 20% found just once. The sample also formed part of further work on T cells in Graves' hyperthyroidism and ophthalmopathy.

The material was peripheral blood mononuclear cells (PBMCs), obtained at new diagnosis, from a patient treated with antithyroid drugs. The receptors here all came from a man aged 35 to 55 with Graves disease.

This clonotype was detected ten times or more. The chain carries TRBV30 and TRBJ1-1; D not resolved. CDR1 is GTSNPN, CDR2 SVGIG, per germline (reference sequence). V shed 0 bases and J shed 4 bases, with 12 bases lying between them. This CDR3 contains 14 residues. This chain's CDR3 is CAWSVPVTGTEAFF. In DNA form, the CDR3 reads TGTGCCTGGAGTGTACCTGTAACGGGCACTGAAGCTTTCTTT.

This clonotype has a count of ten or more. V is TRBV6-9 and J is TRBJ2-1; 9 positions agree with TRBD2. This CDR3 contains 17 residues. V shed 3 bases, J shed 4 bases, and the junction held 10 bases outside the gene matches. Germline CDR1 MNHGY, CDR2 SVAAGI. The DNA for the CDR3 is TGTGCCAGCAGTTACTCGAATTGGCGGGAGGGTTACAATGAGCAGTTCTTC. Its protein product is CASSYSNWREGYNEQFF.

This clonotype has more than one count but fewer than ten. At one boundary the junction diverges from the germline segment, which might be a read error. The rearrangement links TRBV29-1 to TRBJ2-3, with TRBD2 identical over 10 bases. The CDR3 is 14 amino acids. Germline CDR1 is SQVTM and CDR2 is ANQGSEA. The CDR3 here is CSVEPSGSRDTQYF. The CDR3 nucleotides are TGCAGCGTTGAACCTAGCGGGAGCAGAGATACGCAGTATTTT.

This clonotype was seen once. The chain combines TRBV11-3 with TRBJ2-1, with D possibly TRBD2 on 7 matching bases. The V gene lost 4 bases and the J gene lost 3 bases, with 13 bases spanning the gap. This CDR3 region has 15 residues. The germline gives CDR1 SGHNT, CDR2 YENEEA. CDR3 in DNA: TGTGCCAGCAGCTCGGGCGGGGGCATCTACAATGAGCAGTTCTTC. Protein product: CASSSGGGIYNEQFF.

This clonotype was recorded many times. The chain links TRBV28 to TRBJ2-1; 12 nucleotides line up with TRBD2. The germline CDR1 and CDR2 sequences are MDHEN and SYDVKM. The CDR3 is 14 residues long. Trimming cost V 7 bases and J 8 bases; bases outside gene matches: 6. For the CDR3, the DNA is TGTGCCAGCAAGACTAGCGGGAGCCGCGATGAGCAGTTCTTC. This encodes CASKTSGSRDEQFF.

The gene calls are TRBV9 and TRBJ1-1; D uncertain. This CDR3 contains 13 residues. CDR1 and CDR2 from the germline V gene are SGDLS and YYNGEE. The germline V and J ends were trimmed by 0 bases and 6 bases, with 9 bases remaining between them. The CDR3 spells CASSVVGGPEAFF. CDR3 DNA: TGTGCCAGCAGCGTAGTCGGTGGGCCTGAAGCTTTCTTT.

This clonotype appeared many times. This chain connects TRBV3-1 to TRBJ2-1, with 7 bases identical to TRBD2. J gave up 3 bases and V 4 bases, and 3 bases lay outside the gene matches. CDR1 LGHDT and CDR2 YNNKEL come from the germline V gene (reference sequence). The CDR3 extends over 14 amino acids. The CDR3 region is CASSRSGNYNEQFF. The CDR3 nucleotides are TGTGCCAGCAGCCGGAGCGGGAACTACAATGAGCAGTTCTTC.

This clonotype was found a few times. The rearrangement links TRBV30 to TRBJ2-3; 13 bases agree with TRBD2. Germline CDR1 reads GTSNPN; CDR2 reads SVGIG (reference sequence). The CDR3 runs 18 residues. The V gene end was trimmed by 2 bases and the J gene end by 4 bases; junction bases not matched to a gene: 12. The CDR3 loop is CAWSPSTWTSGRPDTQYF. CDR3 nucleotides: TGTGCCTGGAGTCCATCTACCTGGACTAGCGGGAGACCAGATACGCAGTATTTT.

Many counts were recorded for this clonotype. The chain carries TRBV5-1 and TRBJ1-1; D gene ambiguous. CDR1 and CDR2 (germline): SGHRS, YFSETQ. The CDR3 extends over 13 amino acids. Trimming left V 1 base short and J 3 bases short, with 7 bases between. DNA for the CDR3: TGCGCCAGCAGCTTGAACGCCCACACTGAAGCTTTCTTT. As protein: CASSLNAHTEAFF.

The sample holds many counts of this clonotype. The chain joins TRBV5-1 to TRBJ2-1, with 10 bases lining up with TRBD2. V lost 4 bases, J lost 8 bases, and 12 bases stayed unmatched. This CDR3 has 16 amino acids. CDR1 and CDR2 (germline): SGHRS, YFSETQ. CDR3 sequence reads: CASSTGSTGTSDEQFF. The CDR3 coding sequence is TGCGCCAGCAGCACAGGAAGCACCGGGACTAGCGATGAGCAGTTCTTC.

Comments on this clonotype: A much larger clone lies one base from this, so it may be a read error. This chain joins TRBV20-1 and TRBJ2-3; D not resolved. Between the trimmed V and J ends, which lost 5 bases and 8 bases, there was a span of 14 bases. Per germline, CDR1 DFQATT and CDR2 SNEGSKA (reference sequence). CDR3 length: 12 amino acids. As DNA, the CDR3 is TGCAGTGCTGGCCGTCTAGTAGGTACGCAGTATTTT. It codes for CSAGRLVGTQYF.

This clonotype was recorded many times. This chain joins TRBV27 and TRBJ1-5; D remains ambiguous. The germline V and J ends were trimmed by 6 bases and 1 base, with 10 bases remaining between them. This CDR3 region has 14 residues. CDR1 and CDR2 from the germline V gene are MNHEY and SMNVEV (reference sequence). CDR3 nucleotides: TGTGCCAGCAGCTATGAAGGGAGCAATCAGCCCCAGCATTTT. Protein product: CASSYEGSNQPQHF.

The chain uses TRBV27 and TRBJ1-5, with 7 bases fitting TRBD1. CDR3 length: 13 residues. V shed 5 bases, J shed 7 bases, and the junction held 5 bases outside the gene matches. Germline V gene data show CDR1 as MNHEY and CDR2 as SMNVEV (reference sequence). DNA for the CDR3: TGTGCCAGCAGTACAGACAGGGCACAGCCCCAGCATTTT. Amino acid sequence: CASSTDRAQPQHF.

A few counts support this clonotype. The chain carries TRBV5-1 and TRBJ1-5, with D maybe TRBD1 (5 bases). V dropped 8 bases and J dropped 3 bases, with 12 bases sitting between them. This CDR3 is 13 amino acids long. CDR1 and CDR2 (germline): SGHRS, YFSETQ. CDR3 bases: TGCGCCAGTGGGAGGGGTTTCAATCAGCCCCAGCATTTT. Amino acids: CASGRGFNQPQHF.

This clonotype appeared a few times. The chain has TRBV19 and TRBJ2-7; no reliable D call. CDR1 and CDR2 (germline): LNHDA, SQIVND (reference sequence). The V gene lost 3 bases and the J gene lost 6 bases, with 12 bases spanning the gap. The CDR3 loop spans 13 amino acids. As DNA, the CDR3 is TGTGCCAGTAGTATTTCTCAGGTCTCCGAGCAGTACTTC. This gives the protein CASSISQVSEQYF.

Ten or more counts support this clonotype. V is TRBV11-2 and J is TRBJ2-5, with 8 positions matching TRBD1. V was clipped by 3 bases and J by 3 bases; unmatched bases: 6. The CDR3 is 15 residues long. CDR1 is SGHAT and CDR2 is FQNNGV in the germline V gene. The DNA of the CDR3 is TGTGCCAGCAGCTTGTCCGAGACAGGGGAAGAGACCCAGTACTTC. Encoded protein: CASSLSETGEETQYF.

This sequence joins TRBV9 and TRBJ2-2; TRBD2 aligns across 13 bases. Germline CDR1 is SGDLS and CDR2 is YYNGEE. V was clipped by 6 bases and J by 4 bases; unmatched bases: 9. The CDR3 sequence is 17 residues long. Written as DNA, the CDR3 is TGTGCCAGCACCGCACTAGCGGGAGGGCCGGGCACCGGGGAGCTGTTTTTT. Its translation is CASTALAGGPGTGELFF.

The sample holds many counts of this clonotype. The V gene is TRBV28, the J gene TRBJ1-1, with D hard to call. Trimming removed 5 bases at V and 6 bases at J, with 7 bases between. Germline CDR1 and CDR2: MDHEN and SYDVKM. The CDR3 has 11 amino acids. CDR3 protein: CASSPRPEAFF. In nucleotides, the CDR3 is TGTGCCAGCAGTCCCCGACCTGAAGCTTTCTTT.

This clonotype was counted at least ten times. This chain joins TRBV5-1 and TRBJ2-1; 8 bases fit TRBD1. The germline gives CDR1 SGHRS, CDR2 YFSETQ. The V segment lost 4 bases and the J segment 4 bases; nucleotides outside the gene matches: 4. This CDR3 is 14 amino acids long. This CDR3 reads CASSMDRVYNEQFF. CDR3 in DNA: TGCGCCAGCAGCATGGACAGGGTTTACAATGAGCAGTTCTTC. Full variable domain (remainder filled in from reference TRBV5-1 and TRBJ2-1): KAGVTQTPRYLIKTRGQQVTLSCSPISGHRSVSWYQQTPGQGLQFLFEYFSETQRNKGNFPGRFSGRQFSNSRSEMNVSTLELGDSALYLCASSMDRVYNEQFFGPGTRLTVL.

In its sample, this clonotype was seen a few times. The genes are TRBV5-4 and TRBJ2-3; 9 bases match TRBD2. The germline gives CDR1 SGHNT, CDR2 YYREEE (reference sequence). With 0 bases clipped from V and 4 bases from J, the junction kept 6 bases outside the gene matches. The CDR3 contains 16 residues. CDR3 protein: CASSLDLSGRSDTQYF. The CDR3 DNA reads as TGTGCCAGCAGCTTGGACCTTAGCGGGAGATCAGATACGCAGTATTTT.

This clonotype appeared many times. This chain connects TRBV10-3 to TRBJ1-6; 7 bases fit TRBD1. CDR1 is ENHRY, CDR2 SYGVKD, per germline. V shed 0 bases and J 7 bases; nucleotides not matched to a gene: 3. The CDR3 is made up of 15 amino acids. CDR3 protein: CAISESLQGNSPLHF. The CDR3 DNA reads as TGTGCCATCAGTGAGTCGTTACAGGGGAATTCACCCCTCCACTTT.

This clonotype was picked up many times. The V call is TRBV20-1, the J call TRBJ2-3, with a possible D match to TRBD2 (7 bases). There are 16 residues in the CDR3. V lost 2 bases, J lost 4 bases, and 19 bases lay in between. CDR1 is DFQATT and CDR2 is SNEGSKA in the germline V gene (reference sequence). The CDR3 is CSARNRASGSADTQYF. CDR3 DNA: TGCAGTGCTAGAAACAGGGCTAGCGGATCGGCAGATACGCAGTATTTT.